This T cell receptor (beta chain) is drawn from a study of T-cell reconstitution after alpha-beta-depleted transplantation in children. A library of TCRbeta sequences, prepared with unique molecular identifiers, was generated. Each CDR3 protein gets one entry after TCRdb re-called the PCR reads with MiXCR. The data show around 600,000 distinct CDR3 sequences, about 15% seen once. Trimming stripped 0 bases from V and 3 bases from J, with 21 bases between. Germline V gene lookup returns CDR1 DFQATT and CDR2 SNEGSKA (reference sequence). The CDR3 is made up of 17 amino acids. In its sample, this clonotype was seen a few times.

This TCR was sampled from a human donor who donated a stem cell graft to a child with acute myeloid leukemia. V usage is TRBV20-1 and J usage is TRBJ2-7; no clear D gene. Sequenced material: PBMCs from the stem cell graft donor, taken from the stem cell graft. As DNA, the CDR3 is TGCAGTGCTAGAGACCGACCGGGTCTCTCTCCTTACTACGAGCAGTACTTC. It codes for CSARDRPGLSPYYEQYF.